This record concerns one TCR beta chain sequence. This clonotype was seen once. Its specific antigen is unknown. No base quality values were provided; no much bigger clone lies one nucleotide off. A lone read is weak support. The CDR3 measures 18 amino acids from cysteine to phenylalanine. Kept here is only the CDR3 DNA, which spans 54 bases and is read in frame from base 1. Relative to germline, V is missing 4 bases and J is missing 3 bases, with 8 bases of the junction outside any gene match. The CDR1 and CDR2 encoded by the germline V gene are LGHNA and YNFKEQ. The sample is drawn from a study of CD8 T cells in Susac syndrome (dated by TCRdb to about 2019). Regarding the complete study: Whether CD8+ T cell activation and differentiation in Susac syndrome was antigen driven was tested using repertoire sequencing. CD8+ T cell repertoire clonality was compared between over 9 healthy donors, about 14 Susac syndrome patients and fewer than 19 multiple sclerosis patients.

Peripheral blood CD8+ and CD4+ T cells from healthy donors, Susac syndrome patients and multiple sclerosis patients were profiled using high-throughput TCR beta sequencing. The multiple sclerosis controls were treatment-naive patients whose relapsing-remitting disease, either stable or active, fulfilled the revised McDonald criteria. Bulk CD8+ and CD4+ T cells were purified magnetically by negative isolation, whereas CD8+ TEMRA cells were enriched by FACS. Blood was drawn into EDTA tubes, processed within 24 hours, and PBMCs were isolated by density gradient centrifugation. PBMCs intended for TCR sequencing were cryopreserved in liquid nitrogen and were subsequently thawed in a 37 degrees C water bath. A purity of at least 90% was achieved for sorted or isolated CD4+, CD8+ and CD8+ TEMRA cells. RNA was extracted using the RNeasy kit, and roughly 0.5 to 1 microgram was reverse transcribed with random hexamers. The immunoSEQ multiplex PCR assay, which covers 54 Vbeta and 13 Jbeta segments, was used to amplify TCR beta CDR3 regions. PCR amplification bias was corrected by using a synthetic template baseline for primer optimization and computational correction. As for the original processing: Reads were annotated to V, D and J genes per IMGT and analyzed with immunoSEQ Analyzer, keeping only productive sequences. Clonality was computed as one minus Shannon entropy normalized by log2 of the number of productive unique sequences. For each patient and control, public and private clones were evaluated among the 100 most prevalent clones. Susac-specific clones were defined as absent from healthy and MS cohorts, roughly 1,100 published viral clones and other ImmuneACCESS disease sequences. In-frame beta chains were kept once TCRdb had trimmed the public reads at Q25 with fastp and called clones with MiXCR. When rows share a CDR3 protein, they turn into one entry using the most common DNA and genes. Here the V and J calls rest on TCRdb's processing, not on the authors' analysis. This sample comprises about 400,000 distinct CDR3 sequences, more than 70% of them detected only once. The ten most abundant clones make up more than 0.09% of the sample.

What the work shows at the level of the full study, not this receptor alone: The number of individuals in the TCR sequencing and HLA analysis was acknowledged as relatively small.

The TCR sequence derives from a human donor with multiple sclerosis. The V and J genes are TRBV4-2 and TRBJ2-2, with TRBD2 matching 13 junction bases. Sequencing was carried out using CD8+ T cells from PBMCs. Read as DNA, the sequence is TGTGCCAGCAGCCCCACTAGCGGGGGGGCCGGGCACACCGGGGAGCTGTTTTTT. This sequence encodes CASSPTSGGAGHTGELFF.